This TCR beta chain was identified in a study of Ad26.COV2.S vaccination and SARS-CoV-2 variants (dated by TCRdb to the early 2020s). Study-wide context: Vaccine-arm donors were drawn from COV1001, a multicentre, randomized, double-blind, placebo-controlled phase I-IIa trial of Ad26.COV2.S in healthy adults. Ad26.COV2.S was administered intramuscularly at a dose of 5x10^10 or 1x10^11 viral particles, either as one shot or as two shots given 56 days apart. TCRbeta repertoire sequencing was used to assess the specificity and breadth of SARS-CoV-2-reactive T cell receptors after Ad26.COV2.S vaccination. A total of some 30 samples were included in the TCR-sequenced set, comprising approximately 20 Ad26.COV2.S vaccine recipients, 5 placebo recipients and 8 SARS-CoV-2 convalescent individuals. Trial participants were randomized into five groups of five: low-dose or high-dose Ad26.COV2.S given once or twice, or placebo on both occasions. Blinding of investigators to trial group allocation was maintained during experiments and outcome assessment. Paper-wide results and their limitations: The authors noted that the TCR breadth and depth analyses may have underestimated total T cell responses. Ad26.COV2.S recipients had higher spike-specific TCR breadth than placebo recipients (P = 0.0014). The study was not powered to compare responses between vaccine doses or regimens. After vaccination, substantial breadth of spike-specific CD8+ and CD4+ T cell responses was reported. Vaccine and placebo recipients had similar non-spike TCR breadth, a finding consistent with the vaccine containing only spike.

The immunoSEQ Assay was used to sequence TCRbeta CDR3 regions. After extraction, genomic DNA underwent amplification by bias-controlled multiplex PCR, followed by high-throughput sequencing. The original methods were these. To quantify the absolute abundance of every unique TCRbeta CDR3 region, sequences were collapsed and filtered. T cell fraction was estimated by normalizing TCRbeta template counts to usable DNA, which was measured by amplifying reference genes present in all nucleated cells. Repertoire TCRs were annotated as SARS-CoV-2-specific by exact matching of V gene, CDR3 amino acid sequence and J gene to a known reactive TCR set. MIRA supplied the reference SARS-CoV-2 TCR set, which was filtered for enrichment in COVID-19-positive ImmuneCODE repertoires so that public or cross-reactive TCRs were removed. Using the MIRA antigens, annotated TCRs were further analysed by specific ORF or by position within an ORF. Breadth was defined as annotated unique rearrangements over total unique productive rearrangements; depth was the summed frequency of those rearrangements. Two-sided Wilcoxon rank-sum tests were used to compare TCR breadth between groups. The table was pulled from immuneACCESS by TCRdb, which kept in-frame rearrangements only. Such tables lose some clones; where checked, under half of the loss comes from unresolved V genes, and the rest has no known cause. That table gives V, J and clone size, and the DNA gave D and trimming. This sample is represented by fewer than 500,000 clones; 90% of them were singletons. 9% to 15% of the sample goes to the ten largest clones.

The germline V gene provides CDR1 SGHVS and CDR2 FNYEAQ. Trimming takes 1 base from V and 5 bases from J, and the germline ends sit 5 bases apart. From cysteine to phenylalanine, the CDR3 is 12 amino acids long. Here the CDR3 DNA is all that survives: 36 bases in frame from base 1. This clone was seen just once. There is no known antigen for this receptor. No qualities accompany the bases; no much larger clone lies one base away. Reading the label with the study, this specimen's treatment or condition is: roughly 18 received Ad26.COV2.S at low or high dose, single or two shots; about 5 received placebo; per-sample allocation not given. For vaccine and placebo recipients, repertoires were sequenced using samples collected on day 63 after the first injection. Between 29 July and 7 August 2020, Cohort 1b enrolled some 25 adults aged 18-55 years at one site in Boston, USA. Ad26.COV2.S was a replication-incompetent adenovirus type 26 vector expressing a prefusion-stabilized SARS-CoV-2 spike protein from the original Wuhan strain.

The V and J genes are TRBV7-6 and TRBJ2-5; the D gene is not confidently resolved. This clonotype was sampled from a person aged 18 to 65 who received the Ad26.COV2.S COVID-19 vaccine or a placebo. The specimen was peripheral blood, collected in a trial of Ad26.COV2.S vaccine versus placebo. The encoded CDR3 is CASSLERETQYF. The DNA is as follows: TGTGCCAGCAGCTTAGAACGGGAGACCCAGTACTTC.